This TCR beta chain was sequenced in a study of a mutant IDH1 vaccine in newly diagnosed glioma. Study information: Eight vaccine injections were given to patients in weeks 1, 3, 5, 7, 11, 15, 19 and 23. Vaccination started 4-6 weeks after radiotherapy alone, or with temozolomide cycles.

The sample's time point: week 11, during vaccination. The investigators gave 300 ug of mutant IDH1 20-mer peptide in each vaccine dose, together with topical imiquimod. There were new WHO grade 3 or 4 astrocytomas in the donors, and these were IDH1-mutant and ATRX-lost. Note on this clone: Its antigen is unknown.

CDR3 size: 15 residues. Trimming left V 3 bases short and J 4 bases short, with 17 bases between. The germline gives CDR1 SGHRS, CDR2 YFSETQ. Assay used: immunoSEQ multiplex PCR; TCRdb lists only in-frame clones, some missing. In the table there are around 41,000 clones, 84% of which are singletons. The sequenced sample was PBMCs, obtained from a glioma patient whose treatment included an IDH1 peptide vaccine. This TCR came from a man aged 35 to 55 with glioma. The chain is built from TRBV5-1 and TRBJ2-7, with a possible D match to TRBD2 (6 bases). In nucleotides, the CDR3 is TGCGCCAGCAGCTCGAGAACGGGAGAGGTTTACGAGCAGTACTTC. Translated: CASSSRTGEVYEQYF.